One and the same sample provided the 27 T cell receptor beta chains below, sequenced in a study of cytomegalovirus exposure and HLA in healthy donors. PCR was performed using 60 Vbeta and 13 Jbeta primers. Produced via immunoSEQ multiplex PCR; TCRdb's table is partial and in-frame only. The sample consists of about 160,000 clones, 60% to 85% of them appearing once. Source material: PBMCs. Receptor source: a woman aged 45 to 65 in good health and CMV-seropositive.

This rearrangement joins TRBV6-1 to TRBJ2-2, with 7 bases lining up with TRBD2. CDR1 and CDR2 from the germline V gene are MNHNS and SASEGT. Trimming took 2 bases from V and 9 from J; bases not matched to a gene: 15. CDR3 length equals 17 residues. The CDR3: CASSEFMRGSTHRELFF. The CDR3 DNA reads TGTGCCAGCAGTGAATTTATGCGGGGGTCCACCCACCGGGAGCTGTTTTTT.

This clone has a single count. The gene calls are TRBV7-6 and TRBJ2-2; D gene ambiguous. The V end was cut by 1 base, the J end by 8 bases, with 5 bases between. Germline V gene data show CDR1 as SGHVS and CDR2 as FNYEAQ. This CDR3 has 12 residues. The chain's CDR3 is CASSLVSGELFF. CDR3 DNA sequence: TGTGCCAGCAGCTTAGTATCTGGGGAGCTGTTTTTT.

A note on this clone: A read error may account for a junction end that differs from germline. The chain has TRBV2 and TRBJ2-5, with 11 bases matching TRBD2. CDR1 SNHLY and CDR2 FYNNEI come from the germline V gene. The CDR3 is made up of 17 amino acids. In nucleotides, the CDR3 is TGTGCCAGCAGTGAACTACTAGCGGGAGCCAGCCAAGAGGCCCAGTACTTC. This encodes CASSELLAGASQEAQYF.

This sequence joins TRBV2 and TRBJ2-5; D is ambiguous. Germline CDR1 is SNHLY and CDR2 is FYNNEI. The length of the CDR3 is 14 residues. V was trimmed by 2 bases and J by 0 bases, leaving 7 bases between them. The CDR3 coding sequence is TGTGCCAGCAGTGAATTTACACACCAAGAGACCCAGTACTTC. This sequence encodes CASSEFTHQETQYF. Complete variable domain (other parts from reference TRBV2 and TRBJ2-5): EPEVTQTPSHQVTQMGQEVILRCVPISNHLYFYWYRQILGQKVEFLVSFYNNEISEKSEIFDDQFSVERPDGSNFTLKIRSTKLEDSAMYFCASSEFTHQETQYFGPGTRLLVL.

The rearrangement joins TRBV19 to TRBJ1-5; D is perhaps TRBD1 (6 bases). Germline V lookup: CDR1 LNHDA, CDR2 SQIVND (reference sequence). Trimming removed 5 bases from V and 7 bases from J, with 12 bases in between. The CDR3 totals 13 residues. CDR3 protein: CASSVQQGQPQHF. The CDR3 coding sequence is TGTGCCAGTAGTGTCCAACAGGGACAGCCCCAGCATTTT.

V is TRBV10-3 and J is TRBJ2-7; 8 positions match TRBD1. There are 17 residues in the CDR3. V trimming: 4 bases; J trimming: 6 bases; junction bases outside the gene matches: 17. The germline V gene has CDR1 ENHRY and CDR2 SYGVKD. The CDR3 DNA follows: TGTGCCATCAGTGGTCGGGTCGGGACAGGTAGCTTTCGCGAGCAGTACTTC. Translating gives CAISGRVGTGSFREQYF.

J is TRBJ1-2 and V is TRBV9; TRBD1 is a possible D gene (6 bases). V lost 0 bases to trimming and J lost 0 bases, with 9 bases between them. There are 15 residues in the CDR3. Germline CDR1 SGDLS, CDR2 YYNGEE. For the CDR3, the DNA is TGTGCCAGCAGCGTAGGTTGGACAGCTAACTATGGCTACACCTTC. Amino acids: CASSVGWTANYGYTF.

The chain joins TRBV7-8 to TRBJ2-6; 7 nucleotides agree with TRBD1. Germline trimming cut 1 base from V and 0 bases from J; bases unmatched to any gene: 3. This CDR3 has 17 residues. Looked up from germline, CDR1 is SGHVS and CDR2 is FQNEAQ. The CDR3 here is CASSLGQGRSGANVLTF. The DNA of the CDR3 is TGTGCCAGCAGCTTAGGACAGGGTCGCTCTGGGGCCAACGTCCTGACTTTC.

The rearrangement links TRBV6-6 to TRBJ1-6; 7 positions match TRBD1. This CDR3 is built from 13 residues. Germline-derived CDR1 and CDR2 are MNHNY and SVGAGI (reference sequence). Trimming removed 5 bases from V and 8 bases from J; junction bases left unmatched: 3. This chain's CDR3 is CASSGTEDSPLHF. The CDR3 DNA follows: TGTGCCAGCAGTGGGACAGAGGATTCACCCCTCCACTTT.

V usage is TRBV5-5 and J usage is TRBJ2-3; 12 nucleotides line up with TRBD2. Trimming removed 0 bases from V and 1 base from J; junction bases left unmatched: 9. There are 19 residues in the CDR3. Germline V gene data show CDR1 as SGHKS and CDR2 as YYEKEE (reference sequence). The CDR3 DNA sequence: TGTGCCAGCAGCTTGGGACTAGCGGGGGTTCTTGGGCGCACAGATACGCAGTATTTT. Translation gives CASSLGLAGVLGRTDTQYF.

This clone came up a few times. The V call is TRBV15, the J call TRBJ1-5, with 12 bases fitting TRBD1. The CDR3 has 15 amino acids. V was clipped by 3 bases and J by 6 bases; unmatched bases: 3. Per the germline V gene, CDR1 is LNHNV and CDR2 is YYDKDF (reference sequence). For the CDR3, the DNA is TGTGCCACCAGCAGGGGGACAGGGGGCGGTCAGCCCCAGCATTTT. Protein: CATSRGTGGGQPQHF.

The gene calls are TRBV19 and TRBJ1-5; D unclear. This CDR3 is built from 14 residues. CDR1 is LNHDA and CDR2 is SQIVND in the germline V gene (reference sequence). The ends were cut back, 6 bases at V and 5 bases at J, with 14 bases in the middle. DNA of the CDR3: TGTGCCAGTAGCCTCGAGAGTACTGATCAGCCCCAGCATTTT. Protein: CASSLESTDQPQHF.

V gene TRBV7-3 combines with J gene TRBJ2-3; no clear D gene. Between the trimmed V and J ends, which lost 5 bases and 2 bases, there was a span of 8 bases. CDR3 length: 13 amino acids. Germline CDR1 is SGHTA and CDR2 is FQGTGA. The CDR3 spells CASSATITDTQYF. CDR3 coding DNA: TGTGCCAGCAGCGCTACGATCACAGATACGCAGTATTTT. Complete variable domain (other parts from reference TRBV7-3 and TRBJ2-3): GAGVSQTPSNKVTEKGKYVELRCDPISGHTALYWYRQSLGQGPEFLIYFQGTGAADDSGLPNDRFFAVRPEGSVSTLKIQRTERGDSAVYLCASSATITDTQYFGPGTRLTVL.

The chain has TRBV29-1 and TRBJ1-1; 8 nucleotides match TRBD1. This CDR3 region has 13 residues. Germline lookup yields CDR1 SQVTM and CDR2 ANQGSEA. Trimming at V came to 6 bases and at J to 5 bases, leaving 8 bases not matched to a gene. Written as DNA, the CDR3 is TGCAGCGTAAACAGGGGGAGAACGACTGAAGCTTTCTTT. This sequence encodes CSVNRGRTTEAFF.

As concerns this clone: The same CDR3 arises from other DNA sequences in this sample as well. The gene calls are TRBV18 and TRBJ2-5; TRBD1 might be the D (6 bases). The length of the CDR3 is 14 residues. V shed 1 base and J shed 1 base, with 7 bases lying between them. Germline V gene data show CDR1 as KGHSH and CDR2 as LQKENI. CDR3 region: CASSPLDSQETQYF. CDR3 DNA: TGTGCCAGCTCACCACTGGACAGCCAAGAGACCCAGTACTTC.

This rearrangement joins TRBV5-8 to TRBJ2-5; D unclear. The CDR3 consists of 14 residues. The V gene's germline CDR1 is SGHTS and CDR2 YDEGEE. With 0 bases removed from V and 1 base from J, the gap between germline ends came to 7 bases. In DNA, the CDR3 is TGTGCCAGCAGCTTGGCGGCAGGCCAAGAGACCCAGTACTTC. Its translation is CASSLAAGQETQYF.

The chain uses TRBV6-1 and TRBJ1-5; no definite D call. Per germline, CDR1 MNHNS and CDR2 SASEGT. The V and J ends lost 2 bases and 10 bases respectively, with 18 bases between them. CDR3 length: 15 residues. CDR3 DNA: TGTGCCAGCAGTGAACGCCGCGGGGTTCTCGTACCCCAGCATTTT. As protein: CASSERRGVLVPQHF.

V and J are TRBV2 and TRBJ1-2, with 10 bases aligning to TRBD1. CDR1 and CDR2 from the germline V gene are SNHLY and FYNNEI. The CDR3 covers 15 residues. With V trimmed by 5 bases and J by 8 bases, 11 bases remained unmatched. CDR3 coding DNA: TGTGCCAGCAGTTACCATCCGACAGGGGGCGAGGGCTACACCTTC. Amino acids: CASSYHPTGGEGYTF.

V and J are TRBV5-6 and TRBJ2-3; 12 nucleotides align to TRBD2. The CDR3 extends over 15 amino acids. After removal of 2 bases from V and 6 bases from J, the junction contained 4 bases not matched to a gene. Germline lookup yields CDR1 SGHDT and CDR2 YYEEEE. The CDR3 is CASSLTSGGMDTQYF. The CDR3 region has the DNA TGTGCCAGCAGCTTAACTAGCGGGGGGATGGATACGCAGTATTTT.

The chain uses TRBV5-1 and TRBJ1-1; 12 bases agree with TRBD1. Losses at the gene ends were 2 bases for V and 3 bases for J; bases not matched to a gene: 8. CDR3 length equals 17 residues. Germline V lookup: CDR1 SGHRS, CDR2 YFSETQ. The CDR3 nucleotides are TGCGCCAGCAGCTTCGGGACAGGGGGCGTTGCGGACACTGAAGCTTTCTTT. Its protein product is CASSFGTGGVADTEAFF.

This rearrangement joins TRBV9 to TRBJ2-7; 8 nucleotides align to TRBD2. The germline V gene encodes CDR1 SGDLS and CDR2 YYNGEE. V was pared by 4 bases and J by 6 bases, with 12 bases of the junction left unmatched. The CDR3 is 15 amino acids. The CDR3 region is CASSPLGTSACEQYF. DNA for the CDR3: TGTGCCAGCAGCCCCCTGGGGACTAGTGCTTGCGAGCAGTACTTC. The full variable domain, completed using reference TRBV9 and TRBJ2-7, is DSGVTQTPKHLITATGQRVTLRCSPRSGDLSVYWYQQSLDQGLQFLIQYYNGEERAKGNILERFSAQQFPDLHSELNLSSLELGDSALYFCASSPLGTSACEQYFGPGTRLTVT.

The chain joins TRBV5-1 to TRBJ1-6, with D perhaps matching TRBD1 (6 bases). Trimming took off 0 bases at V and 9 bases at J, with 10 bases between the two ends. Germline V gene data show CDR1 as SGHRS and CDR2 as YFSETQ. The CDR3 runs to 14 residues. The CDR3 coding sequence is TGCGCCAGCAGCTTGGAAAGGGGGAGTTCACCCCTCCACTTT. Its translation is CASSLERGSSPLHF.

The gene calls are TRBV2 and TRBJ1-2, with D maybe TRBD1 (6 bases). V lost 5 bases and J 3 bases, leaving 13 bases between the germline ends. Per the germline V gene, CDR1 is SNHLY and CDR2 is FYNNEI. The CDR3 sequence is 14 residues long. CDR3 nucleotides: TGTGCCAGCAGTAGGGGGTATATAGACTATGGCTACACCTTC. Its protein is CASSRGYIDYGYTF.

The rearrangement joins TRBV6-1 to TRBJ2-1; D not resolved. The CDR3 is 14 residues long. V shed 6 bases and J shed 9 bases, with 18 bases lying between them. Germline V gives CDR1 MNHNS, CDR2 SASEGT. As DNA, the CDR3 is TGTGCCAGCAGCTCAGTGGGCCGAGTCGGTGAGCAGTTCTTC. This gives the protein CASSSVGRVGEQFF.

This clone occurred a few times. This chain links TRBV19 with TRBJ1-1; 9 bases are a match to TRBD1. The germline gives CDR1 LNHDA, CDR2 SQIVND (reference sequence). The length of the CDR3 is 15 residues. After removal of 5 bases from V and 6 bases from J, the junction contained 10 bases not matched to a gene. The CDR3: CASSPWGQGMAEAFF. The CDR3 DNA sequence: TGTGCCAGTAGTCCTTGGGGACAGGGAATGGCTGAAGCTTTCTTT.

V is TRBV4-1 and J is TRBJ2-5; 7 positions agree with TRBD2. V trimming: 3 bases; J trimming: 5 bases; junction bases outside the gene matches: 15. In germline, CDR1 is MGHRA, CDR2 YSYEKL. This CDR3 has 17 amino acids. The CDR3 spells CASSHGKGLGEMETQYF. DNA for the CDR3: TGCGCCAGCAGCCACGGAAAAGGACTAGGAGAGATGGAGACCCAGTACTTC.

Regarding this clone: One end of the junction is discordant with germline, which a read error may explain. The J gene is TRBJ2-3, the V gene TRBV7-9; maybe TRBD1 (7 bases). CDR1 is SEHNR, CDR2 FQNEAQ, per germline (reference sequence). CDR3 length: 14 amino acids. CDR3 sequence (DNA): TGTTCCAGCAACTTGGAGGGGGCCCCAGATACGCAGTATTTT. This translates into CSSNLEGAPDTQYF.